This TCR beta chain was captured by sequencing in a study of cytomegalovirus exposure and HLA in healthy donors. As to this clone: The antigen is not known.

Primers: 60 Vbeta forward and 13 Jbeta reverse. Clones were read by immunoSEQ multiplex PCR, and TCRdb kept only the in-frame ones, dropping some. The repertoire table contains approximately 120,000 clones. Study results and limitations: Cytomegalovirus association was assigned to about 150 TCR beta chains. Presence/absence analyses rested on an assumption that sequencing depth was roughly uniform across donors. Later work associated around 18,000 TCR beta sequences with HLA alleles at 0.05 false discovery rate.

Sequences were obtained from PBMCs. The sequence was obtained from a woman aged 55-69 years in good health and CMV-seronegative.

CDR3 in amino acids: CASSRGSINTEKLFF. The CDR3 nucleotides are TGTGCCAGCAGTCGTGGGAGCATAAACACCGAAAAACTGTTTTTT. J is TRBJ1-4 and V is TRBV6-5; D is ambiguous. V lost 5 bases and J lost 8, with 18 bases in between. Germline assignment: CDR1 MNHEY and CDR2 SVGAGI. The CDR3 extends over 15 amino acids.